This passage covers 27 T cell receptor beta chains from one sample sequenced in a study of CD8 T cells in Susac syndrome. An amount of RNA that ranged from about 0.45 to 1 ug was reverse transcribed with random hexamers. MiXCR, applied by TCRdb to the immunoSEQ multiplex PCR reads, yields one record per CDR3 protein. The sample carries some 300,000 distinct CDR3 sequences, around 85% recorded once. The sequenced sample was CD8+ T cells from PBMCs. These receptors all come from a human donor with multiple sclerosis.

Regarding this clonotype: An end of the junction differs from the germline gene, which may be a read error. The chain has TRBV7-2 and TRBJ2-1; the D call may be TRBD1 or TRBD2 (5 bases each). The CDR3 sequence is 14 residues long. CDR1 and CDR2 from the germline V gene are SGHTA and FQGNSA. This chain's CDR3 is CASSLAPGANEQFF. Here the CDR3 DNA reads TGTGCCAGCAGCCTAGCTCCCGGGGCCAATGAGCAGTTCTTC.

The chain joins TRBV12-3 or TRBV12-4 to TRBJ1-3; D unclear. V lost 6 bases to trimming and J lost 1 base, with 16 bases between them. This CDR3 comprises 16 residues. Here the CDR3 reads CASRRERLGSGNTIYF. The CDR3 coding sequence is TGTGCCAGCAGGCGGGAGCGGCTCGGGTCTGGAAACACCATATATTTT.

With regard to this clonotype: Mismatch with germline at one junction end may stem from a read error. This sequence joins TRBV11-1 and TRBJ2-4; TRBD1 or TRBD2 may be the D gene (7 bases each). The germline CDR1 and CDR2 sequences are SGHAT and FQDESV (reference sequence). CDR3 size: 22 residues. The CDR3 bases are TGTGCCAGCAGCTTCCACCCACAGGGGCGGGAGATTTTAGCTGGGGCCAAAAACATTCAGCACTTC. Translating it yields CASSFHPQGREILAGAKNIQHF. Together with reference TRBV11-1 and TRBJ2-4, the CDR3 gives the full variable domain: EAEVAQSPRYKITEKSQAVAFWCDPISGHATLYWYRQILGQGPELLVQFQDESVVDDSQLPKDRFSAERLKGVDSTLKIQPAELGDSAMYLCASSFHPQGREILAGAKNIQHFGAGTRLSVL.

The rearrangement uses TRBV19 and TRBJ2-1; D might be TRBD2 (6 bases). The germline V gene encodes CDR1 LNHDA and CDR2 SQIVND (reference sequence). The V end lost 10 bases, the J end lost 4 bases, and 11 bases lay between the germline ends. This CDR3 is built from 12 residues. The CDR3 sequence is CATGTAYNEQFF. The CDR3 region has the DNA TGTGCCACCGGGACTGCGTACAATGAGCAGTTCTTC.

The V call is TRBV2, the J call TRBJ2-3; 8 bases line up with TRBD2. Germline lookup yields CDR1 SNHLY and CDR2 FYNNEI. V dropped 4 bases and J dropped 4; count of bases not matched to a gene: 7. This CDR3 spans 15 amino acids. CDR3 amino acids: CASSVPAGEPDTQYF. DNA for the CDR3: TGTGCCAGCAGTGTCCCAGCGGGAGAGCCAGATACGCAGTATTTT.

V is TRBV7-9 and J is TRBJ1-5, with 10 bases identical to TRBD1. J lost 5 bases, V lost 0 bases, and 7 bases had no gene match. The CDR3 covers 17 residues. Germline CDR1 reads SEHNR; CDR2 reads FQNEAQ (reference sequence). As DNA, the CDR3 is TGTGCCAGCAGCTTAGCGCGGGGGACAGGGGACGATCAGCCCCAGCATTTT. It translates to CASSLARGTGDDQPQHF.

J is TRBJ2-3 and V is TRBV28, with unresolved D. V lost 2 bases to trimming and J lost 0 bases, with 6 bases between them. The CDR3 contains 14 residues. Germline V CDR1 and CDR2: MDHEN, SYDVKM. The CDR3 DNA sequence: TGTGCCAGCAGTTTAGTAGGGAGCACAGATACGCAGTATTTT. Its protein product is CASSLVGSTDTQYF.

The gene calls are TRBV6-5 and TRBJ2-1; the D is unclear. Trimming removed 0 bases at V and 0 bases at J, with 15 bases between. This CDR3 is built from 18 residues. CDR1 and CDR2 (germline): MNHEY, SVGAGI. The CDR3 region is CASSYSKWSGYSYNEQFF. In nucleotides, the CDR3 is TGTGCCAGCAGTTACTCGAAGTGGAGTGGGTACTCCTACAATGAGCAGTTCTTC.

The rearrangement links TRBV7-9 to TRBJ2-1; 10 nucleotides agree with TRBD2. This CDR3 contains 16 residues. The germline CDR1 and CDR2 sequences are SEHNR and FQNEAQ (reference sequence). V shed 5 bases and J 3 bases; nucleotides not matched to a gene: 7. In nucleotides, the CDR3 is TGTGCCAGCAGCCCCCGACTAGCGGGTTACTACAATGAGCAGTTCTTC. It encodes CASSPRLAGYYNEQFF.

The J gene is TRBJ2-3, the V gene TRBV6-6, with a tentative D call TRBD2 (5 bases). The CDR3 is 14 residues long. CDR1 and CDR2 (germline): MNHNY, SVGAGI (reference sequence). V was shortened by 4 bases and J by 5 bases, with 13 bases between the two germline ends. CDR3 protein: CASSSVGEEDTQYF. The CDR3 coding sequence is TGTGCCAGCAGTTCGGTCGGGGAAGAAGATACGCAGTATTTT.

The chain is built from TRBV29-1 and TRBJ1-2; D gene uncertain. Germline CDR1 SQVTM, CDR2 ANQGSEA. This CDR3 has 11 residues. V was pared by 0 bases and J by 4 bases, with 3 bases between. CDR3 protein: CSVEEPYGYTF. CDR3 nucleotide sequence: TGCAGCGTTGAAGAACCCTATGGCTACACCTTC.

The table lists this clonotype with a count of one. In DNA form, the CDR3 reads TGTGCCAGCAGCCCACCCGACAGGGGGTACGGCTACACCTTC. Amino acids: CASSPPDRGYGYTF. This rearrangement joins TRBV28 to TRBJ1-2; 9 bases align to TRBD1. The CDR3 runs to 14 residues. The junction had 10 bases not matched to a gene; V was cut back by 6 bases and J by 8 bases. Looked up from germline, CDR1 is MDHEN and CDR2 is SYDVKM.

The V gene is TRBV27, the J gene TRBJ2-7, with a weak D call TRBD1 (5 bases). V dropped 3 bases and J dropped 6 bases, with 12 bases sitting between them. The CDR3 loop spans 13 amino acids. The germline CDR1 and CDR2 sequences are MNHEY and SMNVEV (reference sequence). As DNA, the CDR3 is TGTGCCAGCAGTTTTTCAGGGATGCGCGAGCAGTACTTC. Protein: CASSFSGMREQYF.

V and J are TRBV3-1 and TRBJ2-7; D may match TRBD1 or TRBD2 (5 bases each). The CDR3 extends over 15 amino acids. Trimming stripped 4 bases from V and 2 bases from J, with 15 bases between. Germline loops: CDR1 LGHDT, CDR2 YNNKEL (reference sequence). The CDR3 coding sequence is TGTGCCAGCAGCCCCCTCGAGGGGCATACCTACGAGCAGTACTTC. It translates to CASSPLEGHTYEQYF.

The CDR3 bases are TGTGCCAGCAGTTCTTATACAGAATCCACCTATGGCTACACCTTC. It specifies CASSSYTESTYGYTF. This chain uses TRBV6-2 or TRBV6-3 with TRBJ1-2; unclear D gene. CDR1 MNHEY and CDR2 SVGEGT come from the germline V gene. Trimming stripped 4 bases from V and 4 bases from J, with 16 bases between. This CDR3 has 15 residues.

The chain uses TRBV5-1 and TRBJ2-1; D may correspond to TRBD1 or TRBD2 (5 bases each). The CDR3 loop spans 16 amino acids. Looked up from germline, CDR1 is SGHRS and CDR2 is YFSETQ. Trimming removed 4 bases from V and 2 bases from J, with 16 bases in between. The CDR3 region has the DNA TGCGCCAGCAGCCACAGGCGGGCCCCCGCCTACAATGAGCAGTTCTTC. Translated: CASSHRRAPAYNEQFF.

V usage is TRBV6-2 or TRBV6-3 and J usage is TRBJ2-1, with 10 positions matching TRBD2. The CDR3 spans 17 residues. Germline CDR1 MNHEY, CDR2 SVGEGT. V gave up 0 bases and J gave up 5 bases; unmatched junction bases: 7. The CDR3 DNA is TGTGCCAGCAGTTACTCGATTACTAGCGGGGCAAACAATGAGCAGTTCTTC. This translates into CASSYSITSGANNEQFF.

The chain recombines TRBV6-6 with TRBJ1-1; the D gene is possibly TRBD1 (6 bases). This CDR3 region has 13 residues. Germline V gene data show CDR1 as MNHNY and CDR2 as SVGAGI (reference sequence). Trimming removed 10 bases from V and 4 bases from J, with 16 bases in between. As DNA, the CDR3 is TGTGCCACAACAGGGTGGTTGGGCACTGAAGCTTTCTTT. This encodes CATTGWLGTEAFF.

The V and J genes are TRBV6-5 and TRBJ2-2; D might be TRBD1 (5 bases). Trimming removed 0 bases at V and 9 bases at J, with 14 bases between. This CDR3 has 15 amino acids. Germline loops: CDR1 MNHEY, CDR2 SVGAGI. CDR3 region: CASSYSYGAGRELFF. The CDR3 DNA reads TGTGCCAGCAGTTACTCGTATGGGGCCGGACGGGAGCTGTTTTTT.

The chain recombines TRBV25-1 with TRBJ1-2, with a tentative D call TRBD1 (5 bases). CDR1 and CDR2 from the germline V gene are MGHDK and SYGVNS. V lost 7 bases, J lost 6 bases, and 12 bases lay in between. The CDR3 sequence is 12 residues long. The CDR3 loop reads CASTGQGHGYTF. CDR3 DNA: TGTGCCAGCACCGGCCAGGGACATGGCTACACCTTC.

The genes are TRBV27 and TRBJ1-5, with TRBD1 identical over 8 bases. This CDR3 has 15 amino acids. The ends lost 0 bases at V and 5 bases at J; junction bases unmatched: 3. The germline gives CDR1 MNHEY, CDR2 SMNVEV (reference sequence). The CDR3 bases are TGTGCCAGCAGTTTATCCCCGGACAGGGATCAGCCCCAGCATTTT. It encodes CASSLSPDRDQPQHF.

The CDR3 DNA reads as TGTGCCAGCAGCATCGAGCCGGCGACAGGGAACACCGGGGAGCTGTTTTTT. As protein: CASSIEPATGNTGELFF. This rearrangement joins TRBV5-5 to TRBJ2-2, with D possibly being TRBD1 (6 bases). The CDR3 contains 17 residues. The ends were cut back, 4 bases at V and 1 base at J, with 17 bases in the middle. Per the germline V gene, CDR1 is SGHKS and CDR2 is YYEKEE (reference sequence).

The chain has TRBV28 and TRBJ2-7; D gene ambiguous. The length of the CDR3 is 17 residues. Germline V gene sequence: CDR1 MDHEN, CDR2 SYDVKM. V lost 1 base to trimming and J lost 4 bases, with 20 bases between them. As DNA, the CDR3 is TGTGCCAGCAGTTTATCTTATACCGGATCATCAAGATACGAGCAGTACTTC. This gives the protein CASSLSYTGSSRYEQYF.

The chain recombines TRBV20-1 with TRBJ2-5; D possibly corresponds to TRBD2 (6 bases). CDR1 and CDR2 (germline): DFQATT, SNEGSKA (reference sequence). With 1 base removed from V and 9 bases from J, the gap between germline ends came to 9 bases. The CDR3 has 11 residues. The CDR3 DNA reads TGCAGTGCTAGAGGGGGGGAGGCCCAGTACTTC. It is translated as CSARGGEAQYF.

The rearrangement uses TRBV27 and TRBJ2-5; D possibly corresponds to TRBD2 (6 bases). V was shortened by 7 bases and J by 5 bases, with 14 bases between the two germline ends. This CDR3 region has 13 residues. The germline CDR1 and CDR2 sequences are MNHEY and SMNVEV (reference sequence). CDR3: CASTLWEEETQYF. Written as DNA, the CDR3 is TGTGCCAGCACCCTGTGGGAGGAGGAGACCCAGTACTTC.

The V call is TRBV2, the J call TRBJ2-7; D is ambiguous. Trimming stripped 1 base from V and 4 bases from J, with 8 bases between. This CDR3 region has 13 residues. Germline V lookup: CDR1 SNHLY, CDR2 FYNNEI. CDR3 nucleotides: TGTGCCAGCAGTGAAGAGGACGAGTACGAGCAGTACTTC. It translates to CASSEEDEYEQYF. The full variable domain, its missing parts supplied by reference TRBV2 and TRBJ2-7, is EPEVTQTPSHQVTQMGQEVILRCVPISNHLYFYWYRQILGQKVEFLVSFYNNEISEKSEIFDDQFSVERPDGSNFTLKIRSTKLEDSAMYFCASSEEDEYEQYFGPGTRLTVT.

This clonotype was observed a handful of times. The CDR3 sequence is CASSVEVGSYNEQFF. The CDR3 DNA reads as TGTGCCAGCAGCGTAGAAGTGGGCTCCTACAATGAGCAGTTCTTC. J is TRBJ2-1 and V is TRBV9; D not certain. V shed 0 bases and J shed 0 bases, with 7 bases lying between them. CDR1 is SGDLS and CDR2 is YYNGEE in the germline V gene. The CDR3 consists of 15 residues.